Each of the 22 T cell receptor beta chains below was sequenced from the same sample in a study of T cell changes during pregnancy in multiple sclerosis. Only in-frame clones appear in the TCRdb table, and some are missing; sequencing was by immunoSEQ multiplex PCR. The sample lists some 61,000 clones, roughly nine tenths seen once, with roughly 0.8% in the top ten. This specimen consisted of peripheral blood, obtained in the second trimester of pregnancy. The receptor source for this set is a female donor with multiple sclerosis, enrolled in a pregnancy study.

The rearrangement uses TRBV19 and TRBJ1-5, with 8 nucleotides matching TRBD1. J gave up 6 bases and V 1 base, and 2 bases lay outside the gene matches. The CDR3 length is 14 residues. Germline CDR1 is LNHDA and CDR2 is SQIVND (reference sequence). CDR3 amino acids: CASSIGTGRQPQHF. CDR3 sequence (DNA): TGTGCCAGTAGTATAGGGACAGGGCGTCAGCCCCAGCATTTT.

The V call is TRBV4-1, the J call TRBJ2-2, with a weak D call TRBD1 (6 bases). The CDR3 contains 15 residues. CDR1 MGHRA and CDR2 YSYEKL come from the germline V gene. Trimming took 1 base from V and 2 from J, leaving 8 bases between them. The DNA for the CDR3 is TGCGCCAGCAGCCAAGGGGGGCCCAACACCGGGGAGCTGTTTTTT. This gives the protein CASSQGGPNTGELFF.

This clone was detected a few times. The CDR3 nucleotides read TGTGCCAGCATGGAAAGGGAGGGAAATTCACCCCTCCACTTT. It is translated as CASMEREGNSPLHF. The chain links TRBV7-9 to TRBJ1-6; D is unresolved. V gave up 7 bases and J gave up 7 bases, with 14 bases separating them. CDR1 is SEHNR, CDR2 FQNEAQ, per germline (reference sequence). The CDR3 consists of 14 residues.

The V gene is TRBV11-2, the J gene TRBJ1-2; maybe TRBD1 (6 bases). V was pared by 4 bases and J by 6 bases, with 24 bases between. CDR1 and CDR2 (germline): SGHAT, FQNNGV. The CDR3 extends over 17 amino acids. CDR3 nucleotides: TGTGCCAGCAGCTCCGGGGGAGGGGGGAGTTTAGCGGATGGCTACACCTTC. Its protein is CASSSGGGGSLADGYTF.

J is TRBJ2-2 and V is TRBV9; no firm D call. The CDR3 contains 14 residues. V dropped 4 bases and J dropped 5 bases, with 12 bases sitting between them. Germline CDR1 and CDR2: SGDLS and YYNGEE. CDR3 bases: TGTGCCAGCAGCCCCTCGCGGTTGACCGGGGAGCTGTTTTTT. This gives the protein CASSPSRLTGELFF.

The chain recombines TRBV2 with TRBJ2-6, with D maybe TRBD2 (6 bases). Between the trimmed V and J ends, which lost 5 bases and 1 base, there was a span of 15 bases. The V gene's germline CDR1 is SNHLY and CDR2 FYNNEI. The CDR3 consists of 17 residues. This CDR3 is CASSTGLQRSGANVLTF. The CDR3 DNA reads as TGTGCCAGCAGTACGGGACTTCAGAGATCTGGGGCCAACGTCCTGACTTTC.

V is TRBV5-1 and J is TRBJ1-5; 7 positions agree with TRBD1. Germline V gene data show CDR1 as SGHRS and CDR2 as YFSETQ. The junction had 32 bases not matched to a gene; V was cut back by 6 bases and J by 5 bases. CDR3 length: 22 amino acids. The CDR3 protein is CASNLRDSPLIGCRWEDQPQHF. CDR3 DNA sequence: TGCGCCAGCAACCTCCGGGACAGCCCCTTGATAGGCTGCAGGTGGGAAGATCAGCCCCAGCATTTT.

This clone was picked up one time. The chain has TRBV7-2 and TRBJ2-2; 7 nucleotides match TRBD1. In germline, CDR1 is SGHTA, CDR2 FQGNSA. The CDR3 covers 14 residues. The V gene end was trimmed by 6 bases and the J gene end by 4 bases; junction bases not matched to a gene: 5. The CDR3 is CASSRDRITGELFF. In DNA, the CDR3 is TGTGCCAGCAGTCGGGACAGAATCACCGGGGAGCTGTTTTTT.

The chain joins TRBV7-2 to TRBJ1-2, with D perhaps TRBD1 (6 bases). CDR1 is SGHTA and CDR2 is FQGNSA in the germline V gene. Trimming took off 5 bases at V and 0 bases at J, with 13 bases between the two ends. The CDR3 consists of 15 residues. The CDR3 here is CASSGRQAANYGYTF. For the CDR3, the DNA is TGTGCCAGCAGCGGAAGACAGGCCGCTAACTATGGCTACACCTTC.

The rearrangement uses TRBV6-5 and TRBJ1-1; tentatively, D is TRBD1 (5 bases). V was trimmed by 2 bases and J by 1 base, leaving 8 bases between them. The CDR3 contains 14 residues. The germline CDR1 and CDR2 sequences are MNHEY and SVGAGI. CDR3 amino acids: CASSYQGSNTEAFF. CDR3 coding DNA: TGTGCCAGCAGTTACCAGGGATCGAACACTGAAGCTTTCTTT.

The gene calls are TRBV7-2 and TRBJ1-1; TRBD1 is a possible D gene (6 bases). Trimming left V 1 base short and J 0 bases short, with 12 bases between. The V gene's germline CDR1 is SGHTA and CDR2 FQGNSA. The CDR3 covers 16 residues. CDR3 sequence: CASSLVGGAMNTEAFF. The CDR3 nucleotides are TGTGCCAGCAGCTTAGTAGGGGGAGCTATGAACACTGAAGCTTTCTTT.

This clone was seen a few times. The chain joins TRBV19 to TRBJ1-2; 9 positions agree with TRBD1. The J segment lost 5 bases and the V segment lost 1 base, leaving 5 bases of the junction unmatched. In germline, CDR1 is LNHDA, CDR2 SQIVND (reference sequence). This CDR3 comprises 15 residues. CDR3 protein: CASSIVTDRGYGYTF. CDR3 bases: TGTGCCAGTAGTATAGTAACGGACAGGGGATATGGCTACACCTTC.

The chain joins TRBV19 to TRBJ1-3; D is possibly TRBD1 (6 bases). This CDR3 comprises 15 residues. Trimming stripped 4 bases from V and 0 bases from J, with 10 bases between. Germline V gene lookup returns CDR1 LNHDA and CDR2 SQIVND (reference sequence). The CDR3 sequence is CASSTTGLSGNTIYF. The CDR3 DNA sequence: TGTGCCAGTAGTACGACAGGCCTCTCTGGAAACACCATATATTTT.

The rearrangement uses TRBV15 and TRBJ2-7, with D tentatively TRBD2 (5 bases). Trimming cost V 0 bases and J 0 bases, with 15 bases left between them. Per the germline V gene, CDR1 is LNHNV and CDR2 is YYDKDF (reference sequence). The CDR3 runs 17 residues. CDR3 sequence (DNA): TGTGCCACCAGCAGAGATTTCACACCGGGGTCCTCCTACGAGCAGTACTTC. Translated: CATSRDFTPGSSYEQYF.

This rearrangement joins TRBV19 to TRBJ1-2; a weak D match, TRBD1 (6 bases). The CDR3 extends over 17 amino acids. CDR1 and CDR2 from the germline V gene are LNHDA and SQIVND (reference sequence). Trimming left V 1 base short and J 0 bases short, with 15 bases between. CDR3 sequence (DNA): TGTGCCAGTAGTATAGGAACAACAGGGAGTACTAACTATGGCTACACCTTC. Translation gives CASSIGTTGSTNYGYTF.

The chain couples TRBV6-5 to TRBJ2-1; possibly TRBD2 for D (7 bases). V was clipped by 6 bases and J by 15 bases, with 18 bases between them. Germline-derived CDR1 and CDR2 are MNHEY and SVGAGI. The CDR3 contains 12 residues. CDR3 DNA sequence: TGTGCCAGCAGCACGGGGGGCTCCAATTCGTTCTTC. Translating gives CASSTGGSNSFF.

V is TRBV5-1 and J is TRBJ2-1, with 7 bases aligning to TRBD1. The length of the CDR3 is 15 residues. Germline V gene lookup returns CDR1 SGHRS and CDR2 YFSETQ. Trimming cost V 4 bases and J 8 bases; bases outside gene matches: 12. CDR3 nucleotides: TGCGCCAGCAGCCAAGAGGGACAGTCTTTGGATGAGCAGTTCTTC. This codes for CASSQEGQSLDEQFF.

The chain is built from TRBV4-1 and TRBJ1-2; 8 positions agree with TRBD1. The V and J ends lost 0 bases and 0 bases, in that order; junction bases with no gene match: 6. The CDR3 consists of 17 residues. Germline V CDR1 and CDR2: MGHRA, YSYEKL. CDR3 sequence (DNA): TGCGCCAGCAGCCAAGACGGGCAGGGGGCGGCTAACTATGGCTACACCTTC. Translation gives CASSQDGQGAANYGYTF.

The CDR3 is CASSLTDRGLHEQFF. CDR3 in DNA: TGTGCCAGCAGCTTAACAGACAGGGGGCTCCATGAGCAGTTCTTC. J is TRBJ2-1 and V is TRBV7-3; 10 nucleotides match TRBD1. This CDR3 has 15 residues. The trim removed 0 bases at V and 8 bases at J, leaving 4 bases unmatched. Germline V gene lookup returns CDR1 SGHTA and CDR2 FQGTGA.

CDR3 bases: TGTGCCAGCAGCTTGGCACCTACAGGGCGGAGTCGCTATGGCTACACCTTC. Translated, it gives CASSLAPTGRSRYGYTF. The chain carries TRBV5-6 and TRBJ1-2, with D possibly being TRBD1 (6 bases). Germline CDR1 reads SGHDT; CDR2 reads YYEEEE. The V end was cut by 0 bases, the J end by 4 bases, with 19 bases between. The CDR3 extends over 17 amino acids.

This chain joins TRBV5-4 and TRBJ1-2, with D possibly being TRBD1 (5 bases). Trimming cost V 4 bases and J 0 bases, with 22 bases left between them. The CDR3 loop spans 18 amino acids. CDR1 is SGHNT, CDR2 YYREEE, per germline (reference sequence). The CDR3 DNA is TGTGCCAGCAGCCAGGTGGGCTTTGGCGGGGCGACTAACTATGGCTACACCTTC. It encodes CASSQVGFGGATNYGYTF. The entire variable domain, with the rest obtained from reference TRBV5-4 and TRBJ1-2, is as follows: ETGVTQSPTHLIKTRGQQVTLRCSSQSGHNTVSWYQQALGQGPQFIFQYYREEENGRGNFPPRFSGLQFPNYSSELNVNALELDDSALYLCASSQVGFGGATNYGYTFGSGTRLTVV.

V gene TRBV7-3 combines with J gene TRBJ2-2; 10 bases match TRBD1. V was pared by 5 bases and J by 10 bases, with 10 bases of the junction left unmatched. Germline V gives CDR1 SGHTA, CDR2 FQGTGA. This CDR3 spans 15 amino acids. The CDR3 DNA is TGTGCCAGCAGCCGGGGACAGGGGCTGCGCCCGGAGCTGTTTTTT. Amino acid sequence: CASSRGQGLRPELFF.